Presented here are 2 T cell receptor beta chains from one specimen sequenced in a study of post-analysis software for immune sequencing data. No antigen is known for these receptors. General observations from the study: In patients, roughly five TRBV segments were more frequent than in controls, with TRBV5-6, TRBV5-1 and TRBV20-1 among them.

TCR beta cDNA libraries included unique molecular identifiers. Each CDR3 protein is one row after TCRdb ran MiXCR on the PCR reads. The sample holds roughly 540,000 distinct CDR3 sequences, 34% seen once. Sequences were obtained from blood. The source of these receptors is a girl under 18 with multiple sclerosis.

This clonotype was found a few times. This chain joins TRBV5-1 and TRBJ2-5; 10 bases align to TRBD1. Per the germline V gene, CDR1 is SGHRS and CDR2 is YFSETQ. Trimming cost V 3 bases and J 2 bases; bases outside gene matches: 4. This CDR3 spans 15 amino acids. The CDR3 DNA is TGCGCCAGCAGCTCCGGGACAGGGGCACAAGAGACCCAGTACTTC. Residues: CASSSGTGAQETQYF. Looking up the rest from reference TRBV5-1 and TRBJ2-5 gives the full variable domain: KAGVTQTPRYLIKTRGQQVTLSCSPISGHRSVSWYQQTPGQGLQFLFEYFSETQRNKGNFPGRFSGRQFSNSRSEMNVSTLELGDSALYLCASSSGTGAQETQYFGPGTRLLVL.

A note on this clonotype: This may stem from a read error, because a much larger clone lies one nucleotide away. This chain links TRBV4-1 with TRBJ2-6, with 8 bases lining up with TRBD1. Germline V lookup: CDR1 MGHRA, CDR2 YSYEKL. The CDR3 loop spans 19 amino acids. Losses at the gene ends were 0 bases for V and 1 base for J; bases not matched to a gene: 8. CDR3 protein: CASSQEGTGSISGANVLTF. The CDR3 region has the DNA TGCGCCAGCAGCCAAGAAGGGACAGGATCGATTTCTGGGGCCAACGTCCTGACTTTC.